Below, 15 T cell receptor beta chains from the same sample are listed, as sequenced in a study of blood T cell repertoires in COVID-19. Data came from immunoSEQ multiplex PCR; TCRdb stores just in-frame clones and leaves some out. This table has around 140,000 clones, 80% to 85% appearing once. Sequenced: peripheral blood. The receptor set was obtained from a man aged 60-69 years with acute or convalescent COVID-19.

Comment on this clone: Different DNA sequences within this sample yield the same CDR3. CDR3: CASSLRDRSTDTQYF. CDR3 coding DNA: TGTGCCAGCAGCCTCCGGGACAGATCCACAGATACGCAGTATTTT. The chain joins TRBV9 to TRBJ2-3; 7 bases agree with TRBD1. The CDR3 sequence is 15 residues long. Trimming at V came to 4 bases and at J to 2 bases, leaving 7 bases not matched to a gene. CDR1 and CDR2 from the germline V gene are SGDLS and YYNGEE.

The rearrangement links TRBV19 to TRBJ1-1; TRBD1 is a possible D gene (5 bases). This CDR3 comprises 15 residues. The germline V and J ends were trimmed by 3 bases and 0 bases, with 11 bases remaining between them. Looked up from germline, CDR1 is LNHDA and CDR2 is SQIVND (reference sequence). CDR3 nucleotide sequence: TGTGCCAGTAGTATTGCGGGACCGCTGAACACTGAAGCTTTCTTT. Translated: CASSIAGPLNTEAFF.

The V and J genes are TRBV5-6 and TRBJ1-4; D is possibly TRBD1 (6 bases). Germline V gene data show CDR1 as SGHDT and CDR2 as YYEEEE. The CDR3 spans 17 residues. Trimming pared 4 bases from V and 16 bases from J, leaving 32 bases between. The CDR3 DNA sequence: TGTGCCAGCAGCCGGCGGGGGTTTGGGCCTTCAGGGGAAACTGCGTTTTTT. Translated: CASSRRGFGPSGETAFF. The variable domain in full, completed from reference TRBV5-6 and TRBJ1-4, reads DAGVTQSPTHLIKTRGQQVTLRCSPKSGHDTVSWYQQALGQGPQFIFQYYEEEERQRGNFPDRFSGHQFPNYSSELNVNALLLGDSALYLCASSRRGFGPSGETAFFGSGTQLSVL.

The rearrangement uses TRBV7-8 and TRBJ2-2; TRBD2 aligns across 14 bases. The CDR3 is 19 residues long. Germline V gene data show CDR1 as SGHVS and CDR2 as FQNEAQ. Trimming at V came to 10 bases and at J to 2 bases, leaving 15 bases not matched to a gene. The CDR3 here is CATNRLAGTSGRNTGELFF. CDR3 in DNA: TGTGCCACCAATCGTTTGGCAGGGACTAGCGGGAGAAACACCGGGGAGCTGTTTTTT.

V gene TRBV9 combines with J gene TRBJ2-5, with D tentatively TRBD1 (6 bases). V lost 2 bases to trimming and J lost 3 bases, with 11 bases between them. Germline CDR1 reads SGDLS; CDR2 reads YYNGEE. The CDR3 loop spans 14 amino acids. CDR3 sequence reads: CASSVSQGKETQYF. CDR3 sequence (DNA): TGTGCCAGCAGCGTCTCGCAGGGGAAAGAGACCCAGTACTTC.

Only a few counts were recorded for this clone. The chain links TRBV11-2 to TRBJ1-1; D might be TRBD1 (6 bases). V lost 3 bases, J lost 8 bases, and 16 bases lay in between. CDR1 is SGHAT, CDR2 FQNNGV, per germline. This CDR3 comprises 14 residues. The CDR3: CASSFSDSGTEAFF. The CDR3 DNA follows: TGTGCCAGCAGCTTTTCCGACTCCGGGACAGAAGCTTTCTTT.

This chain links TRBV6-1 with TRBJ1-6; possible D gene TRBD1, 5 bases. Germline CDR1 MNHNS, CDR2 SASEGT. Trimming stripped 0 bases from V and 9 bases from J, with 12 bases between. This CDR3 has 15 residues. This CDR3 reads CASSEARQGGSPLHF. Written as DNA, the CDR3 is TGTGCCAGCAGTGAAGCCCGGCAGGGTGGTTCACCCCTCCACTTT.

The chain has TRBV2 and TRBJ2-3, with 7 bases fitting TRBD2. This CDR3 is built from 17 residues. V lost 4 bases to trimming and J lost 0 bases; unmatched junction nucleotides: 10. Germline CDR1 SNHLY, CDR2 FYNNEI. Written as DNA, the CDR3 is TGTGCCAGCAGTGTTATAGCGGGCCCTACTAGCACAGATACGCAGTATTTT. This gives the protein CASSVIAGPTSTDTQYF.

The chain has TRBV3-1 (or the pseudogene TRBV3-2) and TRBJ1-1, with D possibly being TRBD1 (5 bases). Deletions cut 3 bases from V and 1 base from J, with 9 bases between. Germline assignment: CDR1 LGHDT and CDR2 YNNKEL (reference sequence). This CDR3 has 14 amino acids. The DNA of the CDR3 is TGTGCCAGCAGCCAGACGACAGCGAACACTGAAGCTTTCTTT. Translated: CASSQTTANTEAFF.

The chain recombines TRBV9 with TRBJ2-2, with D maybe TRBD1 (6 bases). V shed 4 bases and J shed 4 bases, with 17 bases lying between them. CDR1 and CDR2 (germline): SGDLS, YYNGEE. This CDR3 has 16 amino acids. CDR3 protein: CASSPGAAGVTGELFF. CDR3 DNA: TGTGCCAGCAGCCCCGGCGCGGCAGGGGTCACCGGGGAGCTGTTTTTT.

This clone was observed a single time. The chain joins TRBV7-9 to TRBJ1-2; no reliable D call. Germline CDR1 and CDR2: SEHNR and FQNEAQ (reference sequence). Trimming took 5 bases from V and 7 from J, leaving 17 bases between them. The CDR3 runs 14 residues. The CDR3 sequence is CASSGSGSLGGYTF. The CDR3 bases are TGTGCCAGCAGCGGTTCAGGATCCCTGGGTGGCTACACCTTC.

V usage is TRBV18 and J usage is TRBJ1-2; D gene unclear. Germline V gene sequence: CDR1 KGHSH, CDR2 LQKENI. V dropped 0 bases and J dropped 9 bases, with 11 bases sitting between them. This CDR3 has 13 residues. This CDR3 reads CASSPPAGSSYTF. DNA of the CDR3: TGTGCCAGCTCACCACCGGCAGGATCTAGCTACACCTTC.

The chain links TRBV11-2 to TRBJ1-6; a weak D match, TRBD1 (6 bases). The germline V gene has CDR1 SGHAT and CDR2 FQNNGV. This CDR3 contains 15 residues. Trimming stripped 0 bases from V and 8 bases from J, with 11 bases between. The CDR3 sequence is CASSLEVGAYSPLHF. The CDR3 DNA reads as TGTGCCAGCAGCTTAGAGGTGGGGGCCTATTCACCCCTCCACTTT.

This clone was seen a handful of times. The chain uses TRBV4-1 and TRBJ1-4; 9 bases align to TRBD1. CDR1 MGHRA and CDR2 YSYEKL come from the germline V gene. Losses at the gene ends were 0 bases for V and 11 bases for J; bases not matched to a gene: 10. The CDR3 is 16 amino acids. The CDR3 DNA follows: TGCGCCAGCAGCCAAGATTGGGGACAGGGATTGCGGAAACTGTTTTTT. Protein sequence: CASSQDWGQGLRKLFF.

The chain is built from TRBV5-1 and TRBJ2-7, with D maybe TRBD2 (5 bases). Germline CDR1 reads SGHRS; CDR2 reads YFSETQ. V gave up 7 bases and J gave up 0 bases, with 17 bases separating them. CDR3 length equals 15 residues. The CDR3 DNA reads TGCGCCAGCTCTTTAGGTGTCGGGGTCTCCTACGAGCAGTACTTC. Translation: CASSLGVGVSYEQYF.